The entry below gives a single T cell receptor beta chain sequence along with its context. Its antigen remains unknown. CDR1 and CDR2 (germline): SGHAT, FQNNGV. CDR3 size: 15 residues. V shed 1 base and J shed 0 bases, with 6 bases lying between them. The data are from a study of T cell repertoires in cytomegalovirus infection. As for the study in general: Indications of both CMV infection and matching HLA type were provided by public TCR beta signatures.

Each CDR3 protein is one row after TCRdb ran MiXCR on the reads. The repertoire holds approximately 250,000 distinct CDR3 sequences, roughly 6.5% seen once, with under 7% in the top ten. Findings of the study overall: HLA-C-restricted, CMV-specific TCR beta clonotypes were dominant ex vivo.

This TCR derives from a human donor in good health (CMV status not recorded). Some clones in this sample may be carry-over from other donors' samples. Sequenced input: PBMCs. V is TRBV11-2 and J is TRBJ1-4; D gene uncertain. This chain's CDR3 is CASSLGGSTNEKLFF. CDR3 nucleotide sequence: TGTGCCAGCAGCTTAGGGGGATCAACTAATGAAAAACTGTTTTTT.